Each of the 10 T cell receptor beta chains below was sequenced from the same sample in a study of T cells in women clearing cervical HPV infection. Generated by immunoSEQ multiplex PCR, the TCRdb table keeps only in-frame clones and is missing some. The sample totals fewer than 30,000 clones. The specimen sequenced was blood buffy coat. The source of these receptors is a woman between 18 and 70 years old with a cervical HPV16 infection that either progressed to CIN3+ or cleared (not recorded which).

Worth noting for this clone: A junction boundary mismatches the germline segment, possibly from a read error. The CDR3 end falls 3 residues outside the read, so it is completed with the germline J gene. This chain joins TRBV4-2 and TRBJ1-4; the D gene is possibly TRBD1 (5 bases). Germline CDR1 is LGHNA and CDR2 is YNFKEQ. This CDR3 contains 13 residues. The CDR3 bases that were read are TGCGCCAGCAGCCAAGATAGAAGGGGAAAA. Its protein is CASSQDRRGK. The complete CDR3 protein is CASSQDRRGKLFF.

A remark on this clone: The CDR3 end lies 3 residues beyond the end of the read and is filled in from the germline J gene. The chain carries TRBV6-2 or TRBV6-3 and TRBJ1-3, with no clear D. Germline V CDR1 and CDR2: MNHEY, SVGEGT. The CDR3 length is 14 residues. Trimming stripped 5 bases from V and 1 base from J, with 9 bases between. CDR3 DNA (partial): TGTGCCAGCAGTACCAAAAGGTCTGGAAACACC. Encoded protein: CASSTKRSGNT. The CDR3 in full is CASSTKRSGNTIYF.

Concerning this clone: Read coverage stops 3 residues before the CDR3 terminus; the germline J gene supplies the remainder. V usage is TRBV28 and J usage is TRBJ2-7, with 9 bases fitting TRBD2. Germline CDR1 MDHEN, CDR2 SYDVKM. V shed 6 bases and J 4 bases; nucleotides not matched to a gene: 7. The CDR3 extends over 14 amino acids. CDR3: CASSPSGVRYEQYF. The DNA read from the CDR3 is TGTGCCAGCAGCCCTAGCGGGGTCAGGTACGAG.

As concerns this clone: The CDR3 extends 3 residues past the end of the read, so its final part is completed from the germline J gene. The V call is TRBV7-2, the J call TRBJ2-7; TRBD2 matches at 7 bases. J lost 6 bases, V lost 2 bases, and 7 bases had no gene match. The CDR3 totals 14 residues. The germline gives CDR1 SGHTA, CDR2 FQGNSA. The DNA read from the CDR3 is TGTGCCAGCAGCTTAAGCGGGATTTACGGCGAG. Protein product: CASSLSGIYGE. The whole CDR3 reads CASSLSGIYGEQYF.

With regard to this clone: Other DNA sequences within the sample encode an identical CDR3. Partial CDR3 DNA: TGTGCCAGCAGTGCGGACAGGGGTTCGGGTGAAAAA. Translated, it gives CASSADRGSGEK. The entire CDR3 reads CASSADRGSGEKLFF. The V call is TRBV2, the J call TRBJ1-4; 9 nucleotides align to TRBD1. The read gets to within 3 residues of the CDR3 end, and the germline J gene fills in the rest. There are 15 residues in the CDR3. Germline loops: CDR1 SNHLY, CDR2 FYNNEI. V lost 4 bases, J lost 7 bases, and 7 bases stayed unmatched.

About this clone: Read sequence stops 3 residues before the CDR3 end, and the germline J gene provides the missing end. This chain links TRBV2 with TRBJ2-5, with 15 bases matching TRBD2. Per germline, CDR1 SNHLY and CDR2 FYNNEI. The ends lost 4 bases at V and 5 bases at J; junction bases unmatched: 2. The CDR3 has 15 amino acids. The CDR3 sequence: CASSAGTSGGETQYF. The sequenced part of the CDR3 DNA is TGTGCCAGCAGTGCAGGGACTAGCGGGGGGGAGACC.

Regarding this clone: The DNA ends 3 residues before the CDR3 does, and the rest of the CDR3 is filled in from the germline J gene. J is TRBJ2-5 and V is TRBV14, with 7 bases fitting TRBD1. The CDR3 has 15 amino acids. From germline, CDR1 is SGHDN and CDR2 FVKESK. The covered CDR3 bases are TGTGCCAGCAGCCTTCTTGAAGGGGGCTCTGAAACC. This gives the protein CASSLLEGGSET. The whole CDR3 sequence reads CASSLLEGGSETQYF.

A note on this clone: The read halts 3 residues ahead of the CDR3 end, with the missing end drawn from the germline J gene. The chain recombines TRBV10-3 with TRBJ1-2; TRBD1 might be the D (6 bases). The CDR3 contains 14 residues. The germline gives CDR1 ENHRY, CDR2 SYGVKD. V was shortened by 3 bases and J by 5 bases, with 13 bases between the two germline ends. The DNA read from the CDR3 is TGTGCCATCAGTGAAGGACAGAAAACTTATGGC. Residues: CAISEGQKTYG. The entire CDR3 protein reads CAISEGQKTYGYTF.

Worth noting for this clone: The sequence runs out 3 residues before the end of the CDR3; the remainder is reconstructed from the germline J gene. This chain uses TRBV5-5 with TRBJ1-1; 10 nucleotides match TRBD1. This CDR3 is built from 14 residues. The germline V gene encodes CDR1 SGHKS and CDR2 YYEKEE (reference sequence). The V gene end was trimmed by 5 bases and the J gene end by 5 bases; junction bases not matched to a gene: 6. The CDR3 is CASRFDRGRTEAFF. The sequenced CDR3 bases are TGTGCCAGCAGATTCGACAGGGGGCGGACTGAA.

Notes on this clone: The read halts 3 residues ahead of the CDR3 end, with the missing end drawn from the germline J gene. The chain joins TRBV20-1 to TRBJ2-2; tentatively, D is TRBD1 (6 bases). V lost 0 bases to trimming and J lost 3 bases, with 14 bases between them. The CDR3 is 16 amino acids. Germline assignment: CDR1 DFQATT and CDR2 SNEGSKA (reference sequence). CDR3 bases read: TGCAGTGCTAGAGACCTCGACAGGACCGACACCGGGGAG. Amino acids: CSARDLDRTDTGE. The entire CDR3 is CSARDLDRTDTGELFF.